Listed below are T cell receptor beta chains from one sample, sequenced in a study of blood T cell repertoires in COVID-19. The method was immunoSEQ multiplex PCR; TCRdb's version includes in-frame clones alone and lacks a portion of them. The table shows roughly 200,000 clones, with over 75% occurring only once. The sample was PBMCs or T cells enriched from blood (not recorded which). These receptors were collected from a man in his forties or fifties who had recovered from COVID-19. Each CDR3 is given with its conserved first and last residue. Size values are once, few and many counts, or a class for expanded clones, and some rows have none.

v_call	clone_size	j_call	cdr3_aa
TRBV19	few	TRBJ1-2	CASSRTPTGGYGYTF
TRBV19	.	TRBJ1-3	CASTQGQGAGNTIYF
TRBV7-9	many	TRBJ2-2	CASSPRVLSGGNTGELFF
TRBV7-3	many	TRBJ2-2	CASSLGSGELFF
TRBV7-3	once	TRBJ2-1	CASSPTLMSGSSYNEQFF
TRBV11-2	few	TRBJ1-1	CASSLDGNTEAFF
TRBV7-9	.	TRBJ2-6	CASSLDRGASGANVLTF
TRBV7-2	.	TRBJ1-1	CASGGLGDTEAFF
TRBV4-1	.	TRBJ2-7	CASSQAGTRGSYEQYF
TRBV27	.	TRBJ2-3	CASSLYWAGGRDTQYF
TRBV28	.	TRBJ1-2	CASSSGGTRGGYGYTF
TRBV13	.	TRBJ2-3	CASSFGLASTDTQYF
TRBV5-1	.	TRBJ2-5	CASSLGDRQETQYF
TRBV7-2	.	TRBJ1-2	CASSLGQRSYGYTF
TRBV24-1	.	TRBJ2-3	CATSRYTDTQYF
TRBV6-4	.	TRBJ1-2	CASSSRQGLGGYTF
TRBV19	.	TRBJ1-5	CASSMSRTGGIQPQHF
TRBV2	.	TRBJ2-1	CASSPRGINEQFF
TRBV28	.	TRBJ2-5	CASSPGTAQETQYF
TRBV2	few	TRBJ2-1	CASSLTSGVGNEQFF
TRBV7-9	.	TRBJ1-2	CASSWGQLNYGYTF
TRBV4-2	.	TRBJ1-2	CASSQVIDRNYGYTF
TRBV9	.	TRBJ1-6	CASSVGGQLNSPLHF
TRBV2	.	TRBJ2-3	CASSERRVSSTDTQYF
TRBV6-5	.	TRBJ1-2	CASTPGGFDGYTF
TRBV19	.	TRBJ2-1	CASSIVPGQVRNEQFF
TRBV7-2	.	TRBJ2-1	CASSPGFSGGAYHNEQFF
TRBV4-2	.	TRBJ2-2	CASSQGLTSGERELFF
TRBV29-1	once	TRBJ2-1	CSEAIAGGAWNEQFF
TRBV7-3	.	TRBJ1-1	CASGGQGGTEAFF
TRBV2	.	TRBJ2-6	CASTKGGSGANVLTF
TRBV18	.	TRBJ2-2	CASSPILLDRNTGELFF
TRBV3-1/TRBV3-2	.	TRBJ2-5	CASTTGVETQYF
TRBV11-2	.	TRBJ2-2	CASTSSGTRRTGELFF
TRBV9	.	TRBJ2-7	CASSPRLAGGYEQYF
TRBV7-3	.	TRBJ2-1	CASSEQGSGIMGQFF
TRBV3-1/TRBV3-2	.	TRBJ2-6	CASSHPQGSLTF
TRBV5-1	few	TRBJ1-2	CASRKEVGGGSYTF
TRBV18	.	TRBJ2-7	CASSPIDRRNWEQYF